A single sample is the source of the 2 T cell receptor beta chains below, sequenced in a study of early T cells in non-severe SARS-CoV-2 infection. Each CDR3 protein is one row after TCRdb ran MiXCR on the 5' RACE reads. The data contain approximately 63,000 distinct CDR3 sequences, around 6.5% of them seen just once; the ten biggest clones take up about 3.4%. The sample in question was whole blood, obtained at baseline. Every receptor here comes from an adult who was a healthcare worker with PCR-confirmed SARS-CoV-2 infection or an uninfected control (not recorded which).

This clonotype was counted many times. This chain connects TRBV4-2 to TRBJ2-7; TRBD2 matches 8 bases. Germline assignment: CDR1 LGHNA and CDR2 YNFKEQ. With V trimmed by 0 bases and J by 6 bases, 10 bases remained unmatched. CDR3 length: 16 residues. The CDR3 loop is CASSQDIGLAGREQYF. Written as DNA, the CDR3 is TGTGCCAGCAGCCAAGATATCGGACTAGCCGGTCGCGAGCAGTACTTC.

This clonotype was observed a few times. J is TRBJ2-1 and V is TRBV2; a weak D match, TRBD1 (5 bases). There are 14 residues in the CDR3. Germline values: CDR1 SNHLY, CDR2 FYNNEI. V lost 7 bases to trimming and J lost 3 bases, with 13 bases between them. CDR3 nucleotide sequence: TGTGCCAGCACATCGATAGACAGCTACAATGAGCAGTTCTTC. Encoded protein: CASTSIDSYNEQFF.